A selection of T cell receptor beta chains follows, all from one sample in a study of blood T cell repertoires in COVID-19. Method: immunoSEQ multiplex PCR; TCRdb's copy keeps in-frame clones and lacks some. Among 30,000 to 40,000 clones, over 90% were seen once, and the ten largest hold approximately 0.9%. The sample taken for sequencing was peripheral blood. The receptors originated from a male donor with active COVID-19. Each CDR3 is given with its conserved first and last residue. D genes are given only for firm matches.

CDR3nt: TGTGCCAGTAGTATCCAGGGTGGTCAGCCCCAGCATTTT; CDR3aa: CASSIQGGQPQHF; d_gene: -; j_gene: TRBJ1-5; v_gene: TRBV19
CDR3nt: TGTGCCAGTAGTAGCGCAGGGAACTCACCCCTCCACTTT; CDR3aa: CASSSAGNSPLHF; d_gene: -; j_gene: TRBJ1-6; v_gene: TRBV19
CDR3nt: TGTGCCAGCAGGTTAGGCGGCGGAGGACTCACGCCCCAGCATTTT; CDR3aa: CASRLGGGGLTPQHF; d_gene: -; j_gene: TRBJ1-5; v_gene: TRBV6-5
CDR3nt: TGTGCCAGCTCAGGTTCGGGACAGGGCATTATGAACACTGAAGCTTTCTTT; CDR3aa: CASSGSGQGIMNTEAFF; d_gene: TRBD1; j_gene: TRBJ1-1; v_gene: TRBV18
CDR3nt: TGCGCCAGCAGCCAAGATGCGACCTACAGGGGAAACTATGGCTACACCTTC; CDR3aa: CASSQDATYRGNYGYTF; d_gene: TRBD1; j_gene: TRBJ1-2; v_gene: TRBV4-3
CDR3nt: TGTGCCAGTAGTATGATAGGGACAACGAATCAGCCCCAGCATTTT; CDR3aa: CASSMIGTTNQPQHF; d_gene: -; j_gene: TRBJ1-5; v_gene: TRBV19
CDR3nt: TGTGCCAGCAGCTTAGTTCTGGACAGGGTTATAGGTGGGAGTTCACCCCTCCACTTT; CDR3aa: CASSLVLDRVIGGSSPLHF; d_gene: TRBD1; j_gene: TRBJ1-6; v_gene: TRBV11-3
CDR3nt: TGTGCCAGCAGCGCCAGACTAGGGGTCGAAGAGACCCAGTACTTC; CDR3aa: CASSARLGVEETQYF; d_gene: -; j_gene: TRBJ2-5; v_gene: TRBV9
CDR3nt: TGTGCCAGCAGCTCGGACAGGGGTGTCTATGGCTACACCTTC; CDR3aa: CASSSDRGVYGYTF; d_gene: TRBD1; j_gene: TRBJ1-2; v_gene: TRBV7-9
CDR3nt: TGTGCCAGTTCGGGGTCGGGGAGGGTTCAGCCCCAGCATTTT; CDR3aa: CASSGSGRVQPQHF; d_gene: -; j_gene: TRBJ1-5; v_gene: TRBV19
CDR3nt: TGTGCCAGCGGACTGACTCAAGGCGAGCAGTACTTC; CDR3aa: CASGLTQGEQYF; d_gene: -; j_gene: TRBJ2-7; v_gene: TRBV7-9